A selection of T cell receptor beta chains follows, all from one sample in a study of blood T cell repertoires in COVID-19. The data were produced by immunoSEQ multiplex PCR, yet TCRdb's version contains in-frame clones alone and is incomplete. The sample lists roughly 290,000 clones; around 85% were seen once. Sequenced: PBMCs or T cells enriched from blood (not recorded which). Receptors were obtained from a man aged 25-45 years who had recovered from COVID-19. The CDR3 runs from the conserved cysteine through the conserved F or W. The D gene is left open where the match is weak. Rows give clone size only sometimes, using once, few, many, or a class for an expanded clone.

D gene: TRBD1; clone size: NA; J gene: TRBJ1-5; V gene: TRBV15; CDR3 DNA: TGTGCCACCAGCAGTGGACAGGTCAGTCAGCCCCAGCATTTT; CDR3 protein: CATSSGQVSQPQHF
D gene: TRBD1; clone size: NA; J gene: TRBJ1-2; V gene: TRBV5-6; CDR3 DNA: TGTGCCAGCAGCGTCCGGGACAGGACAAACTATGGCTACACCTTC; CDR3 protein: CASSVRDRTNYGYTF
D gene: NA; clone size: NA; J gene: TRBJ1-2; V gene: TRBV5-1; CDR3 DNA: TGCGCCAGCAGCCTAAAAGCCGGGACATTATCCAGAGGTGGCTACACCTTC; CDR3 protein: CASSLKAGTLSRGGYTF
D gene: TRBD2; clone size: NA; J gene: TRBJ2-1; V gene: TRBV12-3/TRBV12-4; CDR3 DNA: TGTGCCAGCAGGTTCGCGGGGGGCAATGAGCAGTTCTTC; CDR3 protein: CASRFAGGNEQFF
D gene: TRBD1; clone size: NA; J gene: TRBJ2-5; V gene: TRBV7-8; CDR3 DNA: TGTGCCAGCAGCCTACGGCGGCCCTTGGGACAGCGGCAAGAGACCCAGTACTTC; CDR3 protein: CASSLRRPLGQRQETQYF
D gene: NA; clone size: NA; J gene: TRBJ1-1; V gene: TRBV4-3; CDR3 DNA: TGCGCCAGCAGCCAAGCCCGGAACACTGAAGCTTTCTTT; CDR3 protein: CASSQARNTEAFF
D gene: NA; clone size: NA; J gene: TRBJ1-6; V gene: TRBV2; CDR3 DNA: TGTGCCAGCAGTGAGGGCCCAAGTATCCGCCTTAATTCACCCCTCCACTTT; CDR3 protein: CASSEGPSIRLNSPLHF
D gene: NA; clone size: NA; J gene: TRBJ1-2; V gene: TRBV21-1; CDR3 DNA: TGTGCCAGCAGACAAACCAGGGAGGGGATTTTACATGGCTACACCTTC; CDR3 protein: CASRQTREGILHGYTF
D gene: TRBD1; clone size: NA; J gene: TRBJ1-5; V gene: TRBV5-4; CDR3 DNA: TGTGCCAGCAGCTATGGGACAGGGATAAGCAATCAGCCCCAGCATTTT; CDR3 protein: CASSYGTGISNQPQHF
D gene: TRBD2; clone size: NA; J gene: TRBJ2-7; V gene: TRBV6-5; CDR3 DNA: TGTGCCAGCAGTTACACTAGCGGGGGGGCCTACGAGCAGTACTTC; CDR3 protein: CASSYTSGGAYEQYF
D gene: NA; clone size: once; J gene: TRBJ1-2; V gene: TRBV10-3; CDR3 DNA: TGTGCCATCAGTGAGTCAGTTTCAGGGCTTATTGACTATGGCTACACCTTC; CDR3 protein: CAISESVSGLIDYGYTF
D gene: NA; clone size: NA; J gene: TRBJ2-1; V gene: TRBV5-5; CDR3 DNA: TGTGCCAGCATCATACTACAGGGCAACAATGAGCAGTTCTTC; CDR3 protein: CASIILQGNNEQFF
D gene: TRBD1; clone size: NA; J gene: TRBJ1-2; V gene: TRBV10-3; CDR3 DNA: TGTGCCATCAGTGAGGACAGGGGCCCCTATGGCTACACCTTC; CDR3 protein: CAISEDRGPYGYTF
D gene: TRBD2; clone size: NA; J gene: TRBJ2-7; V gene: TRBV7-2; CDR3 DNA: TGTGCCAGCAGCCCATACGGACTAGACTACGAGCAGTACTTC; CDR3 protein: CASSPYGLDYEQYF
D gene: NA; clone size: NA; J gene: TRBJ1-4; V gene: TRBV4-1; CDR3 DNA: TGCGCCAGCAGCCAAGTGACAGCAACTAATGAAAAACTGTTTTTT; CDR3 protein: CASSQVTATNEKLFF
D gene: NA; clone size: NA; J gene: TRBJ1-2; V gene: TRBV10-3; CDR3 DNA: TGTGCCATCAGTGACACTCGGGTTTTTTATGGCTACACCTTC; CDR3 protein: CAISDTRVFYGYTF
D gene: NA; clone size: once; J gene: TRBJ1-1; V gene: TRBV27; CDR3 DNA: TGTGCCAGCAGTTTCGTGGCCGACACTGAAGCTTTCTTT; CDR3 protein: CASSFVADTEAFF
D gene: TRBD1; clone size: NA; J gene: TRBJ1-6; V gene: TRBV4-1; CDR3 DNA: TGCGCCAGCAGCCAGAGGGAAGGGGGCAATTCACCCCTCCACTTT; CDR3 protein: CASSQREGGNSPLHF
D gene: NA; clone size: NA; J gene: TRBJ1-1; V gene: TRBV7-3; CDR3 DNA: TGTGCCAGCAGCGAAACGTATGTAGATGAAGCTTTCTTT; CDR3 protein: CASSETYVDEAFF
D gene: NA; clone size: NA; J gene: TRBJ2-7; V gene: TRBV3-1/TRBV3-2; CDR3 DNA: TGTGCCAGCAGCCAGGGGGACTTTCTATCCTACGAGCAGTACTTC; CDR3 protein: CASSQGDFLSYEQYF
D gene: TRBD2; clone size: NA; J gene: TRBJ2-5; V gene: TRBV3-1/TRBV3-2; CDR3 DNA: TGTGCCAGCAGCCACCCCCAGGGACTAGCGGGGGGGCGAATTGAGAAGACCCAGTACTTC; CDR3 protein: CASSHPQGLAGGRIEKTQYF
D gene: NA; clone size: NA; J gene: TRBJ2-4; V gene: TRBV18; CDR3 DNA: TGTGCCAGCTCACCGGGGGAGGCAGCCAAAAACATTCAGTACTTC; CDR3 protein: CASSPGEAAKNIQYF
D gene: NA; clone size: NA; J gene: TRBJ2-3; V gene: TRBV15; CDR3 DNA: TGTGCCACCAGCGAGTTATCAGATACGCAGTATTTT; CDR3 protein: CATSELSDTQYF
D gene: TRBD2; clone size: NA; J gene: TRBJ2-4; V gene: TRBV2; CDR3 DNA: TGTGCCAGCAGTGGATTGGAGGTAGCGGGGGCCAAAAACATTCAGTACTTC; CDR3 protein: CASSGLEVAGAKNIQYF
D gene: TRBD1; clone size: NA; J gene: TRBJ1-1; V gene: TRBV5-1; CDR3 DNA: TGCGCCAGCAGCTTGGAGGGGACAGGTTCTTACACTGAAGCTTTCTTT; CDR3 protein: CASSLEGTGSYTEAFF
D gene: NA; clone size: NA; J gene: TRBJ1-2; V gene: TRBV15; CDR3 DNA: TGTGCCACCAGCTCCAAAGCAGGGAACTATGGCTACACCTTC; CDR3 protein: CATSSKAGNYGYTF
D gene: NA; clone size: few; J gene: TRBJ2-3; V gene: TRBV11-2; CDR3 DNA: TGTGCCAGCACCCCTAGCACAGATACGCAGTATTTT; CDR3 protein: CASTPSTDTQYF
D gene: TRBD1; clone size: NA; J gene: TRBJ2-7; V gene: TRBV6-5; CDR3 DNA: TGTGCCAGCAGACCTACAGGGGGACTCGCGCAGTACTTC; CDR3 protein: CASRPTGGLAQYF
D gene: TRBD1; clone size: NA; J gene: TRBJ2-7; V gene: TRBV7-9; CDR3 DNA: TGTGCCAGCACTAGGGGGCTCGGGCATATCAGTAACGAGCAGTACTTC; CDR3 protein: CASTRGLGHISNEQYF
D gene: NA; clone size: NA; J gene: TRBJ2-7; V gene: TRBV5-6; CDR3 DNA: TGTGCCAGCAGTTCGTCGGGATCGCAGTACTTC; CDR3 protein: CASSSSGSQYF
D gene: NA; clone size: few; J gene: TRBJ2-3; V gene: TRBV2; CDR3 DNA: TGTGCCAGCAAGGGAGGACAAGGCACAGATACGCAGTATTTT; CDR3 protein: CASKGGQGTDTQYF